This T cell receptor beta chain was identified during a study of shared clonotypes between healthy human individuals. Findings and caveats of the study: Sequencing depth was predicted to influence how clonotypes are shared among donors. Non-shared clonotypes had lower generation probabilities than those shared by all four donors. In this cohort, only blood was sampled, and tissue repertoires likely differ.

The V gene end was trimmed by 5 bases and the J gene end by 1 base; junction bases not matched to a gene: 7. Germline V gene sequence: CDR1 GTSNPN, CDR2 SVGIG (reference sequence). This CDR3 region has 15 residues. This clone was found once. The antigen remains undetermined. An even split of each subset's genomic DNA across several immunoSEQ plates was performed. Sequencing was performed with immunoSEQ multiplex PCR; in TCRdb, only in-frame clones are kept and a portion is missing. The data show approximately 2,000,000 clones, under 95% seen once. The chain combines TRBV30 with TRBJ2-3; 9 bases agree with TRBD2. Sequenced material: naive CD4+ T cells from PBMCs. The subset denotes: CD45RA+ positively selected. This clonotype was obtained from a man younger than 30 in good health. Some clones in this sample may be carry-over from other donors' samples. Here the CDR3 DNA reads TGTGCCTGGGCCACCTCTAGCGGGGGCACAGATACGCAGTATTTT. Translated, it gives CAWATSSGGTDTQYF. Based on the CDR3 plus reference TRBV30 and TRBJ2-3, the full variable domain is SQTIHQWPATLVQPVGSPLSLECTVEGTSNPNLYWYRQAAGRGLQLLFYSVGIGQISSEVPQNLSASRPQDRQFILSSKKLLLSDSGFYLCAWATSSGGTDTQYFGPGTRLTVL.